The T cell receptor beta chain under discussion was sequenced for a study of T cells in Graves' hyperthyroidism and ophthalmopathy. Study-wide points: In blood, most of the thyroid clonotypes expanded above 0.001 were also present.

TCR beta CDR3 regions were amplified from RNA transcripts. The study used the HTBI primer set for a first-round RT-PCR of the TCR CDR3. TCRdb reprocessed the multiplex PCR reads via MiXCR and lists one record per CDR3 protein. The sample carries 400,000 to 500,000 distinct CDR3 sequences, 12% to 15% recorded once. This clonotype was seen many times. Antigen specificity is unknown. The CDR3 covers 14 residues. Germline V gene sequence: CDR1 SGHAT, CDR2 FQNNGV. Trimming left V 5 bases short and J 10 bases short, with 17 bases between. Each diagnosis was grounded in clinical symptoms, serum thyroxine and TRAb, thyroid ultrasound, and orbital computed tomography. Isolation of PBMCs was performed on around 9.8 ml fresh peripheral blood.

The receptor's source is a woman aged 18-35 years with Graves' hyperthyroidism. The J gene is TRBJ1-4, the V gene TRBV11-2; D possibly corresponds to TRBD1 (5 bases). Sequencing was done on a sample of blood. CDR3 nucleotide sequence: TGTGCCAGCAGCGTACCGGGGGGTCGGGGAAAACTGTTTTTT. Amino acid sequence: CASSVPGGRGKLFF.